This T cell receptor (beta chain) was captured by sequencing in a study of regulatory T cells in long-lasting Graves disease. General study findings and limits: Between persistent patients, 2,500 to 3,500 public clonotypes were shared, exceeding the approximately 990 shared between new patients.

The ends were cut back, 7 bases at V and 4 bases at J, with 13 bases in the middle. Germline CDR1 is LNHNV and CDR2 is YYDKDF (reference sequence). CDR3 length: 13 residues. Arm-PCR of CDR3 regions with iRepertoire HTBI primers generated TCR beta libraries. TCRdb processed the multiplex PCR reads anew with MiXCR; each CDR3 protein has one entry. The table has more than 300,000 distinct CDR3 sequences, approximately 25% seen once. At least ten counts were recorded for this clonotype. Its antigen is undetermined. Specified time point: persistent/refractory GD, antithyroid drugs over 5 years with positive TRAb. PBMC-extracted RNA yielded the TCR library.

The source of this sequence is a woman between 40 and 50 years old with Graves disease. The specimen was peripheral blood mononuclear cells (PBMCs), collected when the disease was refractory, from a patient treated with antithyroid drugs. This sequence joins TRBV15 and TRBJ1-2, with D possibly matching TRBD1 (5 bases). The CDR3 reads CATTSGDVYGYTF. The CDR3 nucleotides are TGTGCCACCACCTCGGGGGACGTCTATGGCTACACCTTC.